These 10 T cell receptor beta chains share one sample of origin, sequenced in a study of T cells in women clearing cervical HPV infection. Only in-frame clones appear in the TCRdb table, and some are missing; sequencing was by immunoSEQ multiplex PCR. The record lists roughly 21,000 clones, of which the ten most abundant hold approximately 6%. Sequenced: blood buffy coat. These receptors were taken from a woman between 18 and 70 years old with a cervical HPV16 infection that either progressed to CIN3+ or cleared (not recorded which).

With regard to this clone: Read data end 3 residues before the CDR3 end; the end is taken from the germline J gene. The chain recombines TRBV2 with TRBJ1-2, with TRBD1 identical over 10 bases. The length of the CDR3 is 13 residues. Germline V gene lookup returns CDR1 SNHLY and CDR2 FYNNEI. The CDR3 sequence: CASSLGQGDGYTF. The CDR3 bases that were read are TGTGCCAGCAGCCTCGGACAGGGGGACGGC.

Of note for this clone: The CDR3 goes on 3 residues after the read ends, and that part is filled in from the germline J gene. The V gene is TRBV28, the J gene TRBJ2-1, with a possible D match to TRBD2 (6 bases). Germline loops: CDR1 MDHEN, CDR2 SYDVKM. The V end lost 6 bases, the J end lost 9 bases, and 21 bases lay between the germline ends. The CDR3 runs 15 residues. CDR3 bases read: TGTGCCAGCAGCTATGCCTCCCGCGGGATAGGTGAG. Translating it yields CASSYASRGIGE. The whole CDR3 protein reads CASSYASRGIGEQFF.

The CDR3 is CASSITQGQMNTEAFF. The sequenced CDR3 bases are TGTGCCAGTAGTATCACCCAGGGGCAAATGAACACTGAA. This sequence joins TRBV19 and TRBJ1-1, with D possibly TRBD1 on 6 matching bases. The sequenced fragment ends 3 residues before the CDR3 boundary, so the rest is inferred from the germline J gene. With 3 bases removed from V and 0 bases from J, the gap between germline ends came to 14 bases. CDR1 is LNHDA and CDR2 is SQIVND in the germline V gene (reference sequence). The CDR3 loop spans 16 amino acids.

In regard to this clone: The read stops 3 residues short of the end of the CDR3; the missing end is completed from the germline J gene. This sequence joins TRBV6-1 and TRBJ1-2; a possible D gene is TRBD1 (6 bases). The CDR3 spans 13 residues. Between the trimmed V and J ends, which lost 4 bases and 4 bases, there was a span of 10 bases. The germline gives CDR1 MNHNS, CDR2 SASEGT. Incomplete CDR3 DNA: TGTGCCAGCAGTGGCCGGGACACCTATGGC. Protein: CASSGRDTYG. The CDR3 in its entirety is CASSGRDTYGYTF.

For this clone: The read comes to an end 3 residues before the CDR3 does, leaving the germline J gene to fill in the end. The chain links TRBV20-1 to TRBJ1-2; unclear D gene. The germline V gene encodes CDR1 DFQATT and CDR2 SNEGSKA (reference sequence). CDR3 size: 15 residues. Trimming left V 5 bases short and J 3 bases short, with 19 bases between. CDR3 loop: CSAPNRGRGDYGYTF. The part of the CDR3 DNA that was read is TGCAGTGCTCCGAATCGAGGGCGCGGGGACTATGGC.

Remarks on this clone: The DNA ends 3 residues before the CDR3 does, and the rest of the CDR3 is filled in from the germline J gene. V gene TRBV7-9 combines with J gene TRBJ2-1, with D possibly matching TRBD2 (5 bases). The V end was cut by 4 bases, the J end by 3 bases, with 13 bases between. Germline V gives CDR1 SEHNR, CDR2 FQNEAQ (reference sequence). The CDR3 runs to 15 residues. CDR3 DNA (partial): TGTGCCAGCAGCTCCACCCGCGGAGGCTACAATGAG. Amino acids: CASSSTRGGYNE. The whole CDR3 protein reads CASSSTRGGYNEQFF.

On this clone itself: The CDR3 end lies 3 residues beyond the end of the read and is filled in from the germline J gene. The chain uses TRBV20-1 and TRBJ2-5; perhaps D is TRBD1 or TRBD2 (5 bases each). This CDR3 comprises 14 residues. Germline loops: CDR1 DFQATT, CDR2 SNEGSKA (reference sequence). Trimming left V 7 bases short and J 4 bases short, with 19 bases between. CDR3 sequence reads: CSEGSLFSRETQYF. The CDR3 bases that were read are TGCAGTGAGGGGAGCCTCTTTTCAAGAGAGACC.

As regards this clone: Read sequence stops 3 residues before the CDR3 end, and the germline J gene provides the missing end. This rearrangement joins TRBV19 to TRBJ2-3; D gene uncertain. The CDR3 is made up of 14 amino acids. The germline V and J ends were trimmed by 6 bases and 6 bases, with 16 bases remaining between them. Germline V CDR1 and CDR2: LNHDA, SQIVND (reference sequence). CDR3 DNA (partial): TGTGCCAGTAGAAGACGCCAGGCCACGGATACG. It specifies CASRRRQATDT. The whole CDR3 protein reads CASRRRQATDTQYF.

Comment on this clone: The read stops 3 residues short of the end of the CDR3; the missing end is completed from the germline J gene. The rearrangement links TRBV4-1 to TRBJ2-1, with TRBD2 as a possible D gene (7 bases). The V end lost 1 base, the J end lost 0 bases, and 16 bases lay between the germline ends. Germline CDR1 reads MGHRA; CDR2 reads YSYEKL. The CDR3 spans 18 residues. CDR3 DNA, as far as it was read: TGCGCCAGCAGCCAAGGGGAGGGGGGGCCGAGCTCCTACAATGAG. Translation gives CASSQGEGGPSSYNE. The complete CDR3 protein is CASSQGEGGPSSYNEQFF.

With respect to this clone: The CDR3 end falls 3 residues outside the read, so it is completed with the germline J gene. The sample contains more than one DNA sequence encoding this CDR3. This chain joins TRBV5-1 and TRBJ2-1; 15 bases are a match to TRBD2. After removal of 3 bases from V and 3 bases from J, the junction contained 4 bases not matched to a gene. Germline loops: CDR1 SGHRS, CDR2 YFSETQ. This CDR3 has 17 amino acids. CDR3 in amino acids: CASSSGLAGGRYNEQFF. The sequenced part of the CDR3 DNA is TGCGCCAGCAGCTCAGGACTAGCGGGAGGGCGCTACAATGAG.